This TCR beta chain comes out of a study of T cell repertoires in chronic hepatitis B (dated by TCRdb to about 2019). The library was obtained by the immunoSEQ multiplex PCR assay. Sourced from immuneACCESS, this table was stored by TCRdb with only in-frame sequences that have V and J called. A share of the clones is absent; for the studies checked, an unresolved V gene accounts for under half, and the remainder has no known explanation. This sample lists roughly 960 clones; roughly 80% were detected once. Together, the top ten hold around 8.8% of the sample. As for this clone: Its antigen is unknown. No base quality information exists; no much larger clone differs at one position.

Inclusive of the bounding cysteine and phenylalanine, the CDR3 is 12 residues long. Of the read, only the CDR3 DNA is kept; its 36 bases are in frame from base 1. Trimming removed 6 bases from V and 8 bases from J, leaving 11 bases between the germline ends. The germline V gene (reference sequence) specifies MNHEY as CDR1 and SMNVEV as CDR2. This receptor was identified in a human donor with chronic hepatitis B virus infection. The sample was total CD8+ T cells from PBMCs. Recombination connected TRBV27 to TRBJ2-4; a tentative D match to TRBD1 spans 5 bases. The DNA sequence follows: TGTGCCAGCAGCAGACAAGGGGACATTCAGTACTTC. Its protein reads: CASSRQGDIQYF.